This is a list of T cell receptor beta chains from one sample in a study of T-cell reconstitution after alpha-beta-depleted transplantation in children. Each CDR3 protein is one row after TCRdb ran MiXCR on the PCR reads. The data show about 540,000 distinct CDR3 sequences, with approximately 16% seen just once and 2.5% to 3.5% held by the top ten. The sequencing used PBMCs from the stem cell graft donor, collected from the stem cell graft. The receptors were sampled from a human donor who donated a stem cell graft to a child with acute lymphoblastic leukemia. The conserved cysteine and the conserved F or W are not part of the CDR3 here. Each record gives: CDR3 length, V gene, D gene, J gene, CDR3 protein. D genes are given only for firm matches.

14,TRBV20-1,NA,TRBJ2-3,SARDLAQGGPDTQY
13,TRBV4-1,NA,TRBJ1-1,ASSSPYTGRTEAF
12,TRBV12-3/TRBV12-4,TRBD2,TRBJ2-7,ASSLAGGLREQY
12,TRBV7-2,TRBD1,TRBJ1-1,ASTSLRGRTEAF
15,TRBV5-1,TRBD2,TRBJ2-3,ASSQVVISGRTDTQY
12,TRBV20-1,TRBD2,TRBJ2-5,SSGTSGLRRTQY
13,TRBV20-1,TRBD1,TRBJ2-7,SAAAGQGVSYEQY
11,TRBV6-1,TRBD2,TRBJ2-3,AVARESTDTQY
12,TRBV29-1,NA,TRBJ1-4,SAHPRGPNEKLF
12,TRBV20-1,NA,TRBJ2-1,SARDRTDYNEQF
10,TRBV18,NA,TRBJ1-1,ASSRGDHEAF
14,TRBV18,NA,TRBJ2-1,ASSLPGGFPYNEQF
16,TRBV10-3,NA,TRBJ1-2,AISEEGLLTATNYGYT
12,TRBV5-1,TRBD1,TRBJ2-3,ASSPDRGSDTQY
12,TRBV10-3,TRBD2,TRBJ2-7,AISFSGSGYEQY
13,TRBV30,TRBD1,TRBJ2-7,AWSVQGTGRSEQY
14,TRBV15,TRBD2,TRBJ2-1,ATSRMEGGDYNEQF
12,TRBV6-5,TRBD1,TRBJ1-1,ASSLHNPTGEAF
14,TRBV7-2,TRBD2,TRBJ2-1,ASSLAGLATYNEQF
12,TRBV5-5,TRBD1,TRBJ2-7,ASSLDRGANEQY
11,TRBV12-3/TRBV12-4,NA,TRBJ2-1,ASSVNLLREQF
13,TRBV3-1,TRBD1,TRBJ2-3,ASSQGTGDTDTQY
14,TRBV12-3/TRBV12-4,TRBD1,TRBJ2-7,ASSRGSRDSSYEQY
11,TRBV20-1,TRBD1,TRBJ1-5,SASGTGNQPQH
14,TRBV4-1,TRBD1,TRBJ2-7,ASSVTGTGFSYEQY